The rows below give T cell receptor beta chains drawn from one sample of a study of T-cell reconstitution after alpha-beta-depleted transplantation in children. Via MiXCR, TCRdb re-called the PCR reads, giving one row per CDR3 protein. The repertoire holds about 340,000 distinct CDR3 sequences, 15% to 20% seen once, with around 38% in the top ten. Sample: PBMCs, mostly from graft donor cells, taken 360 days after TCRalphabeta/CD19-depleted stem cell transplant. All receptors derive from a male patient between 2 and 10 years old who had a stem cell transplant for acute lymphoblastic leukemia, so the T cells may come from the graft donor. Both conserved end residues are trimmed from each CDR3. D genes are given only for firm matches.

>NA|TRBJ2-7|TRBV10-3
AISESNHYEQY
>NA|TRBJ1-5|TRBV4-1
ASSQVGDIRGYNQPQH
>TRBD1|TRBJ2-7|TRBV5-8
ASSLGDSATYEQY
>NA|TRBJ2-3|TRBV16
ASSPRLLPDTQY
>TRBD2|TRBJ2-3|TRBV20-1
SASWAGGTDTQY
>TRBD2|TRBJ2-1|TRBV10-3
AITDGTTYNEQF
>NA|TRBJ2-2|TRBV28
ASSGGSSNTGELF
>NA|TRBJ2-7|TRBV7-9
ASSLDGGEQY
>NA|TRBJ2-3|TRBV30
AWRWKGEGTDTQY
>TRBD1|TRBJ2-1|TRBV12-3/TRBV12-4
ASSFWRNRGQSYNEQF
>NA|TRBJ2-2|TRBV27
ASSLSVEGWVSGELF
>NA|TRBJ1-2|TRBV6-5
ASSLLRGGDGYT
>NA|TRBJ2-7|TRBV7-3
ASSPPGSHEQY
>TRBD1|TRBJ2-3|TRBV4-3
ASSQARQGIGTDTQY
>NA|TRBJ2-2|TRBV20-1
SARDWAAETNTGELF
>NA|TRBJ1-2|TRBV6-5
ASSYDRTLYGYT
>TRBD1|TRBJ2-7|TRBV20-1
SASKATGISYEQY
>TRBD2|TRBJ2-1|TRBV11-2
ASSLGTSGVIRDSYNEQF
>NA|TRBJ2-3|TRBV7-2
ASRTDTQY
>NA|TRBJ1-3|TRBV6-6
ASRQSTIY
>TRBD2|TRBJ2-1|TRBV6-2/TRBV6-3
ASRKLAGGNSNEQF
>NA|TRBJ2-2|TRBV28
ASSWGSNTGELF
>TRBD2|TRBJ2-1|TRBV9
ASSRISGSDNEQF
>TRBD1|TRBJ2-7|TRBV3-1
ASSIRTGTYEQY
>TRBD2|TRBJ2-2|TRBV4-3
ASSQEASGRTGELF
>NA|TRBJ2-2|TRBV10-2
ASSDPIVMNTGELF
>NA|TRBJ2-1|TRBV20-1
SARWQSYNEQF
>TRBD1|TRBJ2-7|TRBV27
ASSLEGTGSYEQY
>NA|TRBJ1-1|TRBV5-7
ASSFHPRYGF
>NA|TRBJ2-3|TRBV24-1
ATSDLERDTQY
>TRBD2|TRBJ2-1|TRBV6-2/TRBV6-3
ASSSDFSGRVMGEQF
>TRBD2|TRBJ2-1|TRBV27
ASSSPGLTSGRSNEQF
>NA|TRBJ2-7|TRBV28
ASSFQRASYEQY
>TRBD2|TRBJ2-2|TRBV4-3
ASSQRTSENTGELF
>TRBD1|TRBJ2-1|TRBV5-1
ASREGAGSNEQF
>TRBD2|TRBJ2-5|TRBV7-9
ASSTAGTSSLSQY
>NA|TRBJ2-1|TRBV2
ASSDQYLQKNEQF
>NA|TRBJ2-7|TRBV4-1
ASSPRAVSSYEQY
>TRBD1|TRBJ1-2|TRBV5-1
ASSGAGQHYGYT
>NA|TRBJ2-5|TRBV24-1
ATSDPGREETQY
>TRBD2|TRBJ2-1|TRBV9
ASSVVGTSGLNEQF
>NA|TRBJ1-1|TRBV5-1
ASSPKRAMNTEAF
>TRBD2|TRBJ2-7|TRBV13
ASSQDLAGGPNEQY
>NA|TRBJ1-1|TRBV29-1
SVARGTEAF
>NA|TRBJ2-5|TRBV9
ASSNPLGIIETQY
>NA|TRBJ2-1|TRBV7-9
ASSLDGYANEQF
>TRBD2|TRBJ2-1|TRBV6-1
ASTSSGRSYNEQF
>TRBD2|TRBJ2-7|TRBV29-1
SVDGFGLAGVEQY
>NA|TRBJ2-1|TRBV30
AWSEGSSVNEQF
>NA|TRBJ2-7|TRBV4-1
ASSQAPRGGGYEQY
>NA|TRBJ1-1|TRBV28
ASTGKMNTEAF
>TRBD2|TRBJ2-1|TRBV20-1
SARKPGLAGLEQF
>NA|TRBJ2-6|TRBV9
ASSVGGSTGANVLT
>TRBD2|TRBJ2-1|TRBV29-1
SVDRRETYNEQF